The clone carrying this TCR beta chain was seen once. What it binds is not known. The data were obtained in a study of tumor and adjacent non-tumor tissue in lung cancer. Study results and limitations: In normal lung, the top 100 clones were significantly more dominant than in tumor.

TCRbeta libraries were built with three rounds of nested PCR, modified from ARM-PCR. MiXCR was run by TCRdb on the multiplex PCR reads, yielding one entry per CDR3 protein. The data show 85,000 to 100,000 distinct CDR3 sequences, with approximately 65% seen just once and about a sixth held by the top ten. The template was RNA from unsorted bulk tissue. This CDR3 has 17 residues. Germline-derived CDR1 and CDR2 are SGHNT and YENEEA. J lost 4 bases, V lost 8 bases, and 15 bases had no gene match. The source is a man aged 60 to 69 with non-small cell lung cancer. The sequenced material came from lung tumor tissue. The chain uses TRBV11-3 and TRBJ2-3; 10 nucleotides align to TRBD2. The CDR3 reads CASGQGLAVSGSDTQYF. In DNA form, the CDR3 reads TGTGCCAGCGGCCAAGGACTAGCGGTGTCGGGATCAGATACGCAGTATTTT. Together with reference TRBV11-3 and TRBJ2-3, the CDR3 gives the full variable domain: EAGVVQSPRYKIIEKKQPVAFWCNPISGHNTLYWYLQNLGQGPELLIRYENEEAVDDSQLPKDRFSAERLKGVDSTLKIQPAELGDSAVYLCASGQGLAVSGSDTQYFGPGTRLTVL.